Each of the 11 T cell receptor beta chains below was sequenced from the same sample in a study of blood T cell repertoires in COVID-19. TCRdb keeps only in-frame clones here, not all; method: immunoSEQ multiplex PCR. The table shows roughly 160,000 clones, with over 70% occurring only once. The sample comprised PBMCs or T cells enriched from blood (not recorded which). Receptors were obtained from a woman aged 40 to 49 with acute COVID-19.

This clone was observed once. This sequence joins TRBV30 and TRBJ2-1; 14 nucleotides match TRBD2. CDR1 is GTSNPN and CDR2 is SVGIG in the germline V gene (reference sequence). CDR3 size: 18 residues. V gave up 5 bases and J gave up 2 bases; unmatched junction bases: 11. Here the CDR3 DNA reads TGTGCCTGGGAAGGGACTAGCGGGAGTCCTGGGACCTACAATGAGCAGTTCTTC. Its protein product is CAWEGTSGSPGTYNEQFF. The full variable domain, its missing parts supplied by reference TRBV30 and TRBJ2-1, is SQTIHQWPATLVQPVGSPLSLECTVEGTSNPNLYWYRQAAGRGLQLLFYSVGIGQISSEVPQNLSASRPQDRQFILSSKKLLLSDSGFYLCAWEGTSGSPGTYNEQFFGPGTRLTVL.

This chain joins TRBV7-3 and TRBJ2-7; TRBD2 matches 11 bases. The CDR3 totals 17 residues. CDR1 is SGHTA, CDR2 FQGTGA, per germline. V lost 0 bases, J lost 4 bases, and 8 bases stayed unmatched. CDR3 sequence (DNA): TGTGCCAGCAGCTTAACCCCGACTAGCGGGAAGAGGTACGAGCAGTACGTC. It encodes CASSLTPTSGKRYEQYV.

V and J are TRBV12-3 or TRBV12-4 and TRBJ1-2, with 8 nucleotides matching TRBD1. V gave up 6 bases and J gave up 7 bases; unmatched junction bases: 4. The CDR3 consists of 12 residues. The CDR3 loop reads CASSTGGPGYTF. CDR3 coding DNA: TGTGCCAGCAGCACAGGGGGGCCTGGCTACACCTTC.

CDR3 DNA: TGTGCCAGCAGCCAGGCGACCATGGACAGGGTATGGAAAACTGAAGCTTTCTTT. The encoded protein is CASSQATMDRVWKTEAFF. The chain is built from TRBV4-2 and TRBJ1-1; 8 nucleotides align to TRBD1. The CDR3 length is 18 residues. Trimming cost V 3 bases and J 5 bases; bases outside gene matches: 17. Germline values: CDR1 LGHNA, CDR2 YNFKEQ.

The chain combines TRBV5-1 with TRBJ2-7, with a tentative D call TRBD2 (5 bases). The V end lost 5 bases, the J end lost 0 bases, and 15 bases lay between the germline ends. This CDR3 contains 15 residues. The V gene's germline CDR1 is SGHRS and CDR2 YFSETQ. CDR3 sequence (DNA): TGCGCCAGCAGACGCGTAAGCGGCAGCTCCTACGAGCAGTACTTC. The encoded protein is CASRRVSGSSYEQYF.

The CDR3 DNA reads as TGTGCCAGCATAGCGTACAATGAGCAGTTCTTC. Protein product: CASIAYNEQFF. The rearrangement links TRBV27 to TRBJ2-1; D may be TRBD2 (5 bases). CDR3 length equals 11 residues. Germline CDR1 is MNHEY and CDR2 is SMNVEV (reference sequence). Trimming removed 7 bases at V and 4 bases at J, with 5 bases between.

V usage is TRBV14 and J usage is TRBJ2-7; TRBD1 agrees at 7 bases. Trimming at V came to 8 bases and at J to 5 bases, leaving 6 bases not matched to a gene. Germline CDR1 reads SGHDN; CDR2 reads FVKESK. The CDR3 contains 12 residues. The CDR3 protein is CASPRQGDEQYV. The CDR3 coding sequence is TGTGCCAGCCCCAGACAGGGAGACGAGCAGTACGTC.

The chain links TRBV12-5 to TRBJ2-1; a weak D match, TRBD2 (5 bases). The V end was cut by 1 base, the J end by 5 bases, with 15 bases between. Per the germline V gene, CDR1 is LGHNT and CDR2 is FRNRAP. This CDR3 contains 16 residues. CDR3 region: CASGLERRVENNEQFF. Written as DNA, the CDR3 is TGTGCTAGTGGTTTGGAGAGGCGGGTGGAAAACAATGAGCAGTTCTTC.

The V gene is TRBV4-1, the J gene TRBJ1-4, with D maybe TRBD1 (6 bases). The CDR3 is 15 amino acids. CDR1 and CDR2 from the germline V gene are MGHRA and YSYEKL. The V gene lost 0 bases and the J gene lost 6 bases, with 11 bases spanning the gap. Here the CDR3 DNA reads TGCGCCAGCAGCCAAGATGACAGGCCCGATGAAAAACTGTTTTTT. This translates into CASSQDDRPDEKLFF.

CDR3 nucleotide sequence: TGTGCCAGCTCAGCGGACAGAGAAGCTTTCTTT. The encoded protein is CASSADREAFF. The chain employs TRBV18 and TRBJ1-1; the D gene is possibly TRBD1 (6 bases). CDR3 length: 11 amino acids. Trimming stripped 5 bases from V and 8 bases from J, with 9 bases between. The germline V gene encodes CDR1 KGHSH and CDR2 LQKENI.

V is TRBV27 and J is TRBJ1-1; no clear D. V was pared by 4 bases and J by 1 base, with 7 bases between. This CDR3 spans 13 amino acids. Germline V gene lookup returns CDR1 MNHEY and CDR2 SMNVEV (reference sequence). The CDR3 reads CASSWQENTEAFF. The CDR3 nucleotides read TGTGCCAGCAGTTGGCAGGAGAACACTGAAGCTTTCTTT.